What follows are 19 T cell receptor beta chains derived from one specimen sequenced in a study of shared clonotypes between healthy human individuals (dated by TCRdb to about 2020). Libraries were made using the immunoSEQ multiplex PCR assay. Held by TCRdb, this immuneACCESS table contains in-frame sequences only and omits some clones. Under half of the omission traces to an unresolved V gene where checked; the cause of the rest is unknown. The sample table shows around 980,000 clones, and 78% are seen once. 0.6% to 0.75% of the sample belongs to the ten largest clones. The specimen was memory CD4+ T cells from PBMCs. Taken with the paper, the label for cell subset or site translates to: CD45RA-negative fraction. All receptors derive from a man aged 18-30 years in good health. Some clones in this sample may be carry-over from other donors' samples.

V and J are TRBV18 and TRBJ1-4; tentative D call: TRBD1 (5 bases). Germline V gene data show CDR1 as KGHSH and CDR2 as LQKENI. Trimming removed 3 bases from V and 7 bases from J, with 12 bases in between. The CDR3 has 14 amino acids. This chain's CDR3 is CASSPLTRVEKLFF. CDR3 bases: TGTGCCAGCTCACCGCTCACCAGGGTTGAAAAACTGTTTTTT.

The chain joins TRBV28 to TRBJ2-4; D call uncertain. Germline V CDR1 and CDR2: MDHEN, SYDVKM. The germline V and J ends were trimmed by 6 bases and 8 bases, with 17 bases remaining between them. CDR3 length: 14 amino acids. The CDR3 DNA reads TGTGCCAGCAGCCCGGGTGGTGGGGTGGACATTCAGTACTTC. Translating gives CASSPGGGVDIQYF.

V is TRBV27 and J is TRBJ2-2, with D perhaps TRBD1 (6 bases). CDR1 is MNHEY, CDR2 SMNVEV, per germline (reference sequence). V dropped 10 bases and J dropped 6 bases, with 15 bases sitting between them. CDR3 length: 13 amino acids. The CDR3 is CATKAGVAGELFF. The DNA of the CDR3 is TGTGCCACCAAAGCAGGGGTGGCCGGGGAGCTGTTTTTT.

The V gene is TRBV5-6, the J gene TRBJ1-1, with 9 bases that match TRBD1. Trimming cost V 5 bases and J 6 bases; bases outside gene matches: 8. The CDR3 contains 14 residues. The germline gives CDR1 SGHDT, CDR2 YYEEEE. Here the CDR3 DNA reads TGTGCCAGCAGTATAGGGACAGGGTTTTCTGAAGCTTTCTTT. Translated, it gives CASSIGTGFSEAFF.

The V call is TRBV4-1, the J call TRBJ1-1; 7 nucleotides align to TRBD1. The CDR3 loop spans 16 amino acids. V was clipped by 0 bases and J by 0 bases; unmatched bases: 4. In germline, CDR1 is MGHRA, CDR2 YSYEKL. CDR3 in DNA: TGCGCCAGCAGCCAAGAAGGGGGACAGCTGAACACTGAAGCTTTCTTT. Translation gives CASSQEGGQLNTEAFF.

This chain links TRBV7-3 with TRBJ2-7; TRBD1 matches at 11 bases. Germline CDR1 is SGHTA and CDR2 is FQGTGA. The CDR3 is 15 amino acids. Trimming removed 5 bases from V and 4 bases from J; junction bases left unmatched: 7. The CDR3 DNA follows: TGTGCCAGCAGCGAAGGGACAGGGGGAAGGTACGAGCAGTACTTC. Protein product: CASSEGTGGRYEQYF. Full variable domain (remainder filled in from reference TRBV7-3 and TRBJ2-7): GAGVSQTPSNKVTEKGKYVELRCDPISGHTALYWYRQSLGQGPEFLIYFQGTGAADDSGLPNDRFFAVRPEGSVSTLKIQRTERGDSAVYLCASSEGTGGRYEQYFGPGTRLTVT.

The chain has TRBV5-4 and TRBJ1-1; D call uncertain. The CDR3 is 15 amino acids. Germline CDR1 and CDR2: SGHNT and YYREEE (reference sequence). The V and J ends lost 0 bases and 1 base respectively, with 10 bases between them. The CDR3 region has the DNA TGTGCCAGCAGCTTGGAGAGCAGACCGAACACTGAAGCTTTCTTT. This codes for CASSLESRPNTEAFF. Together with reference TRBV5-4 and TRBJ1-1, the CDR3 gives the full variable domain: ETGVTQSPTHLIKTRGQQVTLRCSSQSGHNTVSWYQQALGQGPQFIFQYYREEENGRGNFPPRFSGLQFPNYSSELNVNALELDDSALYLCASSLESRPNTEAFFGQGTRLTVV.

The chain uses TRBV5-8 and TRBJ2-1; a weak D match, TRBD1 (5 bases). Germline CDR1 SGHTS, CDR2 YDEGEE. The CDR3 length is 14 residues. V lost 1 base and J 9 bases, leaving 14 bases between the germline ends. The CDR3: CASSLLAGSREQFF. CDR3 coding DNA: TGTGCCAGCAGCTTGTTAGCAGGGTCTCGTGAGCAGTTCTTC.

J is TRBJ1-1 and V is TRBV6-6, with 7 bases identical to TRBD1. The length of the CDR3 is 16 residues. Germline V lookup: CDR1 MNHNY, CDR2 SVGAGI (reference sequence). Germline trimming cut 2 bases from V and 1 base from J; bases unmatched to any gene: 7. In DNA form, the CDR3 reads TGTGCCAGCAGTTACCACCCGGGACAGCCGAACACTGAAGCTTTCTTT. Translating it yields CASSYHPGQPNTEAFF.

For this clone: At the DNA level, this CDR3 is encoded by other sequences in the same sample as well. V is TRBV28 and J is TRBJ1-2, with unresolved D. CDR3 size: 12 residues. Germline lookup yields CDR1 MDHEN and CDR2 SYDVKM. The V gene lost 3 bases and the J gene lost 5 bases, with 7 bases spanning the gap. The CDR3 DNA is TGTGCCAGCAGTTTCCGGAGATATGGCTACACCTTC. This translates into CASSFRRYGYTF.

V usage is TRBV30 and J usage is TRBJ1-2, with D perhaps matching TRBD1 (5 bases). The V end lost 3 bases, the J end lost 4 bases, and 15 bases lay between the germline ends. The germline V gene has CDR1 GTSNPN and CDR2 SVGIG (reference sequence). This CDR3 spans 14 amino acids. Here the CDR3 DNA reads TGTGCCTGGAGCCTGGGGGGGAGGGCCTATGGCTACACCTTC. Its protein product is CAWSLGGRAYGYTF. The variable domain in full, with the rest retrieved from reference TRBV30 and TRBJ1-2, is SQTIHQWPATLVQPVGSPLSLECTVEGTSNPNLYWYRQAAGRGLQLLFYSVGIGQISSEVPQNLSASRPQDRQFILSSKKLLLSDSGFYLCAWSLGGRAYGYTFGSGTRLTVV.

The chain employs TRBV25-1 and TRBJ2-6, with TRBD2 matching over 7 bases. V shed 8 bases and J 1 base; nucleotides not matched to a gene: 8. CDR1 MGHDK and CDR2 SYGVNS come from the germline V gene. The CDR3 spans 16 residues. The CDR3 DNA is TGTGCCAGCGATAATGGGGGAGGGTCTGGGGCCAACGTCCTGACTTTC. It encodes CASDNGGGSGANVLTF.

The chain recombines TRBV5-1 with TRBJ2-2; D remains ambiguous. The CDR3 loop spans 14 amino acids. CDR1 is SGHRS and CDR2 is YFSETQ in the germline V gene. V lost 4 bases and J lost 4, with 11 bases in between. CDR3 DNA sequence: TGCGCCAGCAGCGGATTAGGGTCCACCGGGGAGCTGTTTTTT. It codes for CASSGLGSTGELFF.

J is TRBJ2-1 and V is TRBV7-3; TRBD2 agrees at 9 bases. Germline CDR1 SGHTA, CDR2 FQGTGA. This CDR3 region has 17 residues. Unmatched junction bases numbered 11, after V lost 1 base and J lost 7 bases. This CDR3 reads CASSLNPVAGVRNEQFF. CDR3 DNA: TGTGCCAGCAGCTTAAATCCTGTAGCGGGAGTTCGTAATGAGCAGTTCTTC.

This clone showed up many times. The chain links TRBV5-6 to TRBJ2-7; TRBD2 matches at 7 bases. V lost 0 bases, J lost 6 bases, and 3 bases stayed unmatched. Germline V gene data show CDR1 as SGHDT and CDR2 as YYEEEE. The CDR3 contains 13 residues. The CDR3 here is CASSLVTSSEQYF. The DNA for the CDR3 is TGTGCCAGCAGCTTGGTGACTAGCTCCGAGCAGTACTTC.

The chain carries TRBV2 and TRBJ2-1, with 14 bases lining up with TRBD2. Germline assignment: CDR1 SNHLY and CDR2 FYNNEI. The CDR3 runs 14 residues. The V segment lost 4 bases and the J segment 15 bases; nucleotides outside the gene matches: 8. DNA for the CDR3: TGTGCCAGCAGTGGACTAGCGGGGGGGGAACGTCCGTTCTTC. As protein: CASSGLAGGERPFF.

The CDR3 DNA sequence: TGTGCCAGCAGTGCGGGGTATGGCTACACCTTC. Amino acids: CASSAGYGYTF. The rearrangement uses TRBV2 and TRBJ1-2; D is uncertain. The V end was cut by 4 bases, the J end by 5 bases, with 5 bases between. This CDR3 spans 11 amino acids. Per germline, CDR1 SNHLY and CDR2 FYNNEI.

The V and J genes are TRBV25-1 and TRBJ2-1, with 8 bases fitting TRBD2. This CDR3 region has 17 residues. With 5 bases clipped from V and 8 bases from J, the junction kept 17 bases outside the gene matches. Germline V CDR1 and CDR2: MGHDK, SYGVNS. The CDR3 protein is CASSPMSGSSGGDEQFF. The CDR3 DNA follows: TGTGCCAGCAGTCCCATGAGCGGGAGTTCGGGTGGGGATGAGCAGTTCTTC.

To note about this clone: The same CDR3 can be traced to other DNA sequences in this sample. The chain links TRBV5-4 to TRBJ2-1, with 10 bases identical to TRBD2. In germline, CDR1 is SGHNT, CDR2 YYREEE (reference sequence). This CDR3 contains 15 residues. The V segment lost 0 bases and the J segment 6 bases; nucleotides outside the gene matches: 3. CDR3 loop: CASSLALAGANEQFF. In nucleotides, the CDR3 is TGTGCCAGCAGCTTGGCCCTAGCGGGAGCCAATGAGCAGTTCTTC. The full variable domain, in which reference TRBV5-4 and TRBJ2-1 provide the parts outside the CDR3, is ETGVTQSPTHLIKTRGQQVTLRCSSQSGHNTVSWYQQALGQGPQFIFQYYREEENGRGNFPPRFSGLQFPNYSSELNVNALELDDSALYLCASSLALAGANEQFFGPGTRLTVL.